The text below deals with one TCR beta chain. What it binds is not known. This CDR3 has 16 amino acids. V was pared by 6 bases and J by 0 bases, with 15 bases between. Preparing the TCRbeta library involved the use of unique molecular identifiers. TCRdb itself ran the PCR reads through MiXCR, one entry per CDR3 protein. This table has about 540,000 distinct CDR3 sequences, around 27% appearing once. The data were taken from a study of T-cell reconstitution after alpha-beta-depleted transplantation in children. Findings and limits, study-wide: As was reported, about two months after transplant, alpha-beta T cells came from several hundred expanded graft clones.

Source: PBMCs, taken before TCRalphabeta/CD19-depleted stem cell transplant. The chain couples TRBV12-3 or TRBV12-4 to TRBJ1-3, with a tentative D call TRBD1 (5 bases). The TCR originated in a boy under two years old with Wiskott-Aldrich syndrome, due to receive a stem cell transplant. This CDR3 reads CASSRASGDSGNTIYF. In DNA form, the CDR3 reads TGTGCCAGCAGCAGGGCTTCGGGGGACTCTGGAAACACCATATATTTT.